The sequence of this T cell receptor beta chain was determined in a study of regulatory T cells in long-lasting Graves disease. Study-wide results and caveats: Lower TCR diversity characterized persistent Graves' patients relative to newly diagnosed patients. Peripheral blood alone, not thyroid tissue, underwent study. It was possible that the small sample size reduced accuracy.

Arm-PCR of CDR3 regions and iRepertoire HTBI primers were the basis on which TCR beta libraries were built. As processed by the authors: From all samples, identification returned some 15 TRBJ and just over 60 TRBV segments. TCRdb recomputed calls from the multiplex PCR reads with MiXCR, one row per CDR3 protein. The V and J calls and clone size are TCRdb's, not the authors'. There are 400,000 to 450,000 distinct CDR3 sequences in the sample; about 25% occur only once, and roughly a quarter lies in the top ten. Described time point: persistent/refractory GD, antithyroid drugs over 5 years with positive TRAb. From PBMCs, RNA was extracted and then used to make the TCR library. This clonotype was seen ten or more times. Its target is not known. Germline V gives CDR1 WSHSY, CDR2 SAAADI. Deletions cut 2 bases from V and 9 bases from J, with 11 bases between. This CDR3 is built from 14 residues.

This TCR was sampled from a female donor with Graves disease. The chain recombines TRBV10-2 with TRBJ1-6; maybe TRBD1 (6 bases). Here the sequenced sample was peripheral blood mononuclear cells (PBMCs), taken when the disease was refractory, from a patient treated with antithyroid drugs. The chain's CDR3 is CASSEVGTSSPLHF. The DNA of the CDR3 is TGCGCCAGCAGTGAGGTTGGGACAAGTTCACCCCTCCACTTT.